This T cell receptor beta chain is from a study of blood T cell repertoires in COVID-19. The CDR3 has 16 amino acids. V lost 5 bases and J lost 0, with 14 bases in between. Germline V gene sequence: CDR1 SGHRS, CDR2 YFSETQ. Methods used by the authors: Researchers report that nucleated cell counts were estimated from reference gene primer amplification. Clones were sequenced by immunoSEQ multiplex PCR, and TCRdb holds only the in-frame ones, with some missing. Clonal size and the V and J genes are those of that table, whereas D and trimming came from the DNA. The sample holds roughly 230,000 clones, 81% seen once.

Input material: peripheral blood. This TCR came from an elderly woman with acute or convalescent COVID-19. This chain links TRBV5-1 with TRBJ1-4; D gene ambiguous. In nucleotides, the CDR3 is TGCGCCAGCAGATTGTGGGGAGGAACAACTAATGAAAAACTGTTTTTT. It is translated as CASRLWGGTTNEKLFF.